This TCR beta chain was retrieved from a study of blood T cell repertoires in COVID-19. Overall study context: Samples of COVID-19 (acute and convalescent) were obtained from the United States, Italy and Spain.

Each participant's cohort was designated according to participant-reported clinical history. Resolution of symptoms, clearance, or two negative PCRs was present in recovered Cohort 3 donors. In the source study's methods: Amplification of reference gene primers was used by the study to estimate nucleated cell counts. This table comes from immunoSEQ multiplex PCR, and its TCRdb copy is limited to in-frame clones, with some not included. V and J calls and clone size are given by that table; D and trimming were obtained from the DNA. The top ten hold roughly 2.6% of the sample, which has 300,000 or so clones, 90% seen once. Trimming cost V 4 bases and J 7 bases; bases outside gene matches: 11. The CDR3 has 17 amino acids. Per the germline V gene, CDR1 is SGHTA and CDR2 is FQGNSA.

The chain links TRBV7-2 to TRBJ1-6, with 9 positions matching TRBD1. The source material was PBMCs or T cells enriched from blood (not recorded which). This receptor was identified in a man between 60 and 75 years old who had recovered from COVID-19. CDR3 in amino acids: CASSSGRWTGVNSPLHF. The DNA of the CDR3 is TGTGCCAGCAGCTCAGGCCGCTGGACAGGGGTAAATTCACCCCTCCACTTT.